The text below deals with one TCR beta chain. Its antigen is undetermined. This record belongs to a study of shared clonotypes between healthy human individuals. Overall study results and limits: Among non-shared clonotypes, generation probabilities were lower than among those shared by all four donors. A generally larger estimated richness was seen in naive subsets than in memory subsets.

Method: immunoSEQ multiplex PCR; TCRdb's copy keeps in-frame clones and lacks some. The top ten hold 1.5% to 2% of the sample, which has about 710,000 clones, about three quarters seen once. The CDR3 spans 13 residues. In germline, CDR1 is MDHEN, CDR2 SYDVKM. V lost 5 bases to trimming and J lost 5 bases, with 12 bases between them. Sequenced material: memory CD4+ T cells sorted from blood. The subset here: CD45RA-negative fraction. This clonotype originated in a woman aged 25 to 39 in good health. The chain uses TRBV28 and TRBJ2-5; no firm D call. The CDR3 reads CASSLTRLETQYF. In DNA, the CDR3 is TGTGCCAGCAGTCTTACCCGACTGGAGACCCAGTACTTC.